Each of the 10 T cell receptor beta chains below was sequenced from the same sample in a study of CD8+ T cells in alopecia areata. A panel of CD4, CD8alpha, NKG2D, NKG2ACE and other markers served to sort pooled cutaneous lymph node cells. Isolated RNA was reverse transcribed into cDNA used as the sequencing template. Sequenced by immunoSEQ multiplex PCR; TCRdb stores in-frame clones only, minus some. The sample has roughly 260,000 clones, none seen only once. The sequencing sample was made of CD4+ T cells sorted from a lymph node. These receptors came from a C3H/HeJ mouse with alopecia areata. The strain's MHC haplotype is H2-k.

A remark on this clone: Germline and genes here are mouse. Partial CDR3 DNA: TGTGCCTGGATGGGGGGGCTTTAT. Its protein is CAWMGGLY. The CDR3 as a whole reads CAWMGGLYEQYF. J is TRBJ2-7 and V is TRBV31; 9 nucleotides match TRBD2. From the germline J gene comes the end of the CDR3, since the read stops 4 residues before it. CDR1 is GKSSPN and CDR2 is SITVG in the germline V gene. This CDR3 region has 12 residues.

In the case of this clone: Genes and germline come from the mouse. The CDR3 is cut off 4 residues early in the read; its end comes from the germline J gene. V and J are TRBV19 and TRBJ2-2; 13 bases map to TRBD2. Germline values: CDR1 FNHDT, CDR2 SITEND (reference sequence). The CDR3 length is 16 residues. With V trimmed by 4 bases and J by 4 bases, 4 bases remained unmatched. The CDR3 sequence: CASSPGTGGVTGQLYF. The CDR3 DNA, read in part, is TGTGCCAGCAGTCCCGGGACTGGGGGGGTCACCGGG.

Only a few counts were recorded for this clone. Genes and germline are mouse. The read gets to within 4 residues of the CDR3 end, and the germline J gene fills in the rest. This rearrangement joins TRBV31 to TRBJ1-2, with 8 bases fitting TRBD1. Losses at the gene ends were 1 base for V and 3 bases for J; bases not matched to a gene: 1. Germline lookup yields CDR1 GKSSPN and CDR2 SITVG. The CDR3 totals 13 residues. The DNA read from the CDR3 is TGTGCCTGGAGTCCGACAGGGGACTCC. Translation gives CAWSPTGDS. The full CDR3 protein reads CAWSPTGDSDYTF.

Concerning this clone itself: The gene names given are mouse names. The identical CDR3 is also encoded by other nucleotide sequences in the sample. The covered CDR3 bases are TGTGCCAGCAGTTCCCCAGATTCCTATAATTCGCCC. Its translation is CASSSPDSYNSP. The whole CDR3 protein is CASSSPDSYNSPLYF. The rearrangement uses TRBV19 and TRBJ1-6; no definite D call. The read halts 3 residues ahead of the CDR3 end, with the missing end drawn from the germline J gene. TRBJ1-6 is sorted into the ORF group, with uncertain function. Trimming removed 4 bases from V and 0 bases from J, with 8 bases in between. The CDR3 is 15 amino acids. The V gene's germline CDR1 is FNHDT and CDR2 SITEND (reference sequence).

There are a few counts of this clone. The germline and genes are mouse ones. Read data end 4 residues before the CDR3 end; the end is taken from the germline J gene. The same CDR3 arises from other DNA sequences in this sample as well. The J gene is TRBJ2-7, the V gene TRBV5; 9 bases align to TRBD1. CDR3 length: 13 amino acids. Germline V gene data show CDR1 as LGHNA and CDR2 as YNLKQL (reference sequence). The CDR3 sequence is CASSPDRGYEQYF. Incomplete CDR3 DNA: TGTGCCAGCAGCCCCGACAGGGGGTAT.

Regarding this clone: The gene names here belong to mouse. Read coverage stops 4 residues before the CDR3 terminus; the germline J gene supplies the remainder. This chain uses TRBV19 with TRBJ2-5; 11 bases map to TRBD2. Per germline, CDR1 FNHDT and CDR2 SITEND (reference sequence). Germline trimming cut 5 bases from V and 2 bases from J; bases unmatched to any gene: 4. CDR3 length: 15 residues. The CDR3 sequence is CASRRTGGTQDTQYF. The part of the CDR3 DNA that was read is TGTGCCAGCAGAAGGACTGGGGGGACCCAAGAC.

Remarks on this clone: Mouse gene names and germline throughout. With the read ending 4 residues before the CDR3 end, the germline J gene is used to fill in that end. V is TRBV19 and J is TRBJ2-3; 9 bases line up with TRBD1. Unmatched junction bases numbered 3, after V lost 7 bases and J lost 0 bases. The germline V gene has CDR1 FNHDT and CDR2 SITEND (reference sequence). CDR3 size: 14 residues. This CDR3 reads CASRQGGSAETLYF. The sequenced part of the CDR3 DNA is TGTGCCAGCCGACAGGGGGGTAGTGCAGAA.

In the case of this clone: Gene names are mouse gene names. The read ends 4 residues before the CDR3 terminus; that terminus is restored from the germline J gene. The rearrangement joins TRBV4 to TRBJ2-5, with 10 bases identical to TRBD1. The germline CDR1 and CDR2 sequences are LGHDT and YNNKQL (reference sequence). CDR3 length: 14 amino acids. CDR3 DNA (partial): TGTGCCAGCAGTTTGACAGGGGGCGAAGAC. Translating gives CASSLTGGED. The entire CDR3 sequence reads CASSLTGGEDTQYF.

Turning to this clone: Gene names are the mouse ones. The CDR3 is cut off 4 residues early in the read; its end comes from the germline J gene. The genes are TRBV17 and TRBJ2-2; 7 nucleotides match TRBD1. V was clipped by 2 bases and J by 3 bases; unmatched bases: 6. Germline CDR1 reads MNHDT; CDR2 reads YYDKIL. This CDR3 comprises 16 residues. This CDR3 is CASSRRAQGDTGQLYF. Partial CDR3 DNA: TGTGCTAGCAGTAGACGGGCCCAGGGGGACACCGGG.

This clone was counted between two and nine times. Gene names refer to mouse genes. Sequencing ends 4 residues short of the CDR3 end; the germline J gene provides the rest. The sample contains more than one DNA sequence encoding this CDR3. The chain carries TRBV5 and TRBJ2-5; no clear D. V shed 1 base and J shed 1 base, with 6 bases lying between them. Germline V gives CDR1 LGHNA, CDR2 YNLKQL (reference sequence). CDR3 length: 14 residues. CDR3 DNA (partial): TGTGCCAGCAGCCAAGTCACAGACCAAGAC. It translates to CASSQVTDQD. The entire CDR3 reads CASSQVTDQDTQYF.